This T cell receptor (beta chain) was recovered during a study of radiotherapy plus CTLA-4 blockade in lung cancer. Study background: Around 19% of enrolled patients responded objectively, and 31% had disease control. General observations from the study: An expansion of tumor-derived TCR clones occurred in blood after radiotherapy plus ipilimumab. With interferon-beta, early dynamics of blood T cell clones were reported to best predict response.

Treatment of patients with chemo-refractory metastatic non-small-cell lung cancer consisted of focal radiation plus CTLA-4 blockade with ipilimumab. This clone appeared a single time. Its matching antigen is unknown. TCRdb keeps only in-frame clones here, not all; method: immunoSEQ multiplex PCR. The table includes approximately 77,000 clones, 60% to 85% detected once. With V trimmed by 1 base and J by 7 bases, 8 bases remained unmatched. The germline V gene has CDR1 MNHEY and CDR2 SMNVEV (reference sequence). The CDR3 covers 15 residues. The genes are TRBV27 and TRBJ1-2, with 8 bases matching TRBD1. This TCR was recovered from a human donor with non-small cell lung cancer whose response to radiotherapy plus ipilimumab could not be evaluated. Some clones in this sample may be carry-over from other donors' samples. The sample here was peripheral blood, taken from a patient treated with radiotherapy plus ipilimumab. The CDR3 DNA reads TGTGCCAGCAGTTTATATGGGCAGGGGGCTCTTGGCTACACCTTC. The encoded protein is CASSLYGQGALGYTF.